Below, 13 T cell receptor beta chains from the same sample are listed, as sequenced in a study of CD4 T cells in relation to SARS-CoV-2 and coronaviruses (dated by TCRdb to 2020 to 2022). CD4+ T cells from unexposed donors were collected before the COVID-19 pandemic (2011-2018). Following 10 days of culture, the EasySep CD4+ T cell isolation kit was used to isolate CD4+ T cells. Their specific antigens are unknown. The method behind the library was the immunoSEQ multiplex PCR assay. Imported from immuneACCESS, the table was reduced by TCRdb to in-frame sequences with V and J called. These copies leave out some clones; in studies compared against another copy, an unresolved V gene accounts for under half, and the cause of the remainder is not known. Counted in this sample were more than 20,000 clones; roughly 62% of them appeared once. The top ten clonotypes cover approximately 10% of the sample.

Sequencing input: CD4+ T cells from PBMCs, cultured in vitro. Receptors originate from a human donor in good health.

The chain has TRBV14 and TRBJ1-1; TRBD1 agrees at 9 bases. Looked up from germline, CDR1 is SGHDN and CDR2 is FVKESK. Trimming removed 5 bases from V and 0 bases from J; junction bases left unmatched: 7. The CDR3 extends over 16 amino acids. The CDR3 DNA sequence: TGTGCCAGCAGCGTACAGGGGGCAGCGATGAACACTGAAGCTTTCTTT. Protein product: CASSVQGAAMNTEAFF.

This chain links TRBV3-1 (or the pseudogene TRBV3-2) with TRBJ1-1; no clear D gene. Trimming took 3 bases from V and 8 from J, leaving 10 bases between them. The CDR3 is made up of 12 amino acids. CDR1 is LGHDT, CDR2 YNNKEL, per germline (reference sequence). This chain's CDR3 is CASSHGAGEAFF. DNA for the CDR3: TGTGCCAGCAGCCATGGTGCCGGGGAAGCTTTCTTT.

The chain joins TRBV3-1 (or the pseudogene TRBV3-2) to TRBJ2-2; no firm D call. This CDR3 region has 13 residues. Germline assignment: CDR1 LGHDT and CDR2 YNNKEL (reference sequence). Deletions cut 4 bases from V and 3 bases from J, with 6 bases between. This CDR3 is CASSPRDTGELFF. In nucleotides, the CDR3 is TGTGCCAGCAGCCCTCGGGACACCGGGGAGCTGTTTTTT.

J is TRBJ1-2 and V is TRBV7-8; TRBD1 is a possible D gene (5 bases). The V end lost 4 bases, the J end lost 0 bases, and 9 bases lay between the germline ends. CDR1 SGHVS and CDR2 FQNEAQ come from the germline V gene. The CDR3 has 14 amino acids. Here the CDR3 reads CASSSRTSNYGYTF. The CDR3 nucleotides are TGTGCCAGCAGCTCCCGGACATCTAACTATGGCTACACCTTC.

The chain links TRBV5-6 to TRBJ1-3, with D tentatively TRBD1 (6 bases). The CDR3 is 14 residues long. V dropped 2 bases and J dropped 4 bases, with 10 bases sitting between them. Germline assignment: CDR1 SGHDT and CDR2 YYEEEE. CDR3 protein: CASSLPGAGNTIYF. In DNA, the CDR3 is TGTGCCAGCAGCTTACCAGGGGCCGGAAACACCATATATTTT.

The CDR3 loop reads CASSPTYAGGTDTQYF. As DNA, the CDR3 is TGTGCCAGCAGCCCTACCTATGCGGGGGGCACAGATACGCAGTATTTT. The V gene is TRBV6-6, the J gene TRBJ2-3, with TRBD2 matching 7 bases. Germline trimming cut 6 bases from V and 1 base from J; bases unmatched to any gene: 10. The CDR3 totals 16 residues. Per the germline V gene, CDR1 is MNHNY and CDR2 is SVGAGI (reference sequence).

This sequence joins TRBV5-5 and TRBJ1-1; TRBD1 might be the D (5 bases). The V gene's germline CDR1 is SGHKS and CDR2 YYEKEE (reference sequence). The V end lost 0 bases, the J end lost 1 base, and 7 bases lay between the germline ends. This CDR3 contains 14 residues. This CDR3 reads CASSLDRSNTEAFF. CDR3 nucleotides: TGTGCCAGCAGCTTGGACAGGTCGAACACTGAAGCTTTCTTT.

The chain carries TRBV11-2 and TRBJ2-2, with D unclear. Looked up from germline, CDR1 is SGHAT and CDR2 is FQNNGV. V lost 1 base and J 4 bases, leaving 13 bases between the germline ends. CDR3 length equals 16 residues. CDR3 coding DNA: TGTGCCAGCAGCTTAGTGGTGACATCACTCACCGGGGAGCTGTTTTTT. This codes for CASSLVVTSLTGELFF.

The chain employs TRBV12-3 or TRBV12-4 and TRBJ1-1; D not resolved. Trimming removed 3 bases from V and 4 bases from J, with 9 bases in between. This CDR3 has 13 residues. The CDR3 reads CASSLISPTEAFF. In nucleotides, the CDR3 is TGTGCCAGCAGTTTGATTAGTCCCACTGAAGCTTTCTTT.

The V and J genes are TRBV2 and TRBJ2-5; D is ambiguous. The CDR3 covers 11 residues. The germline V and J ends were trimmed by 8 bases and 5 bases, with 9 bases remaining between them. The germline CDR1 and CDR2 sequences are SNHLY and FYNNEI. The CDR3 protein is CASATMETQYF. The CDR3 DNA sequence: TGTGCCAGCGCGACGATGGAGACCCAGTACTTC.

The chain has TRBV11-2 and TRBJ1-3; no firm D call. CDR3 size: 14 residues. V was cut by 5 bases and J by 4 bases, with 12 bases left in between. The germline CDR1 and CDR2 sequences are SGHAT and FQNNGV. CDR3 residues: CASSPRSRGNTIYF. The CDR3 nucleotides are TGTGCCAGCAGCCCCCGGTCCCGGGGAAACACCATATATTTT.

The chain is built from TRBV19 and TRBJ2-1; 10 bases match TRBD2. The germline gives CDR1 LNHDA, CDR2 SQIVND (reference sequence). The CDR3 contains 16 residues. Germline trimming cut 1 base from V and 2 bases from J; bases unmatched to any gene: 2. CDR3 sequence: CASSIGGTSAYNEQFF. The DNA of the CDR3 is TGTGCCAGTAGTATAGGGGGGACTAGCGCCTACAATGAGCAGTTCTTC. The full variable domain, its missing parts supplied by reference TRBV19 and TRBJ2-1, is DGGITQSPKYLFRKEGQNVTLSCEQNLNHDAMYWYRQDPGQGLRLIYYSQIVNDFQKGDIAEGYSVSREKKESFPLTVTSAQKNPTAFYLCASSIGGTSAYNEQFFGPGTRLTVL.

This chain links TRBV6-1 with TRBJ2-6; D call uncertain. V lost 2 bases to trimming and J lost 0 bases, with 14 bases between them. CDR3 size: 18 residues. CDR1 and CDR2 from the germline V gene are MNHNS and SASEGT. The CDR3 DNA reads as TGTGCCAGCAGTGAACGGATGACGTCCCTCTCTGGGGCCAACGTCCTGACTTTC. It yields the protein CASSERMTSLSGANVLTF.